The T cell receptor (beta chain) described here comes from a study of CD8+ T cells in alopecia areata. For this clone: What it binds is unknown.

Reverse transcription of extracted RNA yielded cDNA, which provided the sequencing template. TCRdb's table, derived via immunoSEQ multiplex PCR, lists solely in-frame clones and lacks some. The data show 98,000 or so clones, 55% to 60% seen once. Researchers gathered lesional scalp punch biopsies and peripheral blood from patients with alopecia areata. PBMCs were stained for CD3, CD4 and CD8, and CD4+ and CD8+ T cells were sorted. General observations from the study: Clarity of TCR sharing across patients fell short of that in mice, possibly HLA-related. It was lesional scalp, especially alopecia totalis/universalis, that showed higher clonality than normal scalp.

Germline CDR1 reads PRHDT; CDR2 reads FYEKMQ (reference sequence). The CDR3 runs 11 residues. The V end was cut by 5 bases, the J end by 6 bases, with 6 bases between. Sequenced material: NKG2D-low CD8+ T cells sorted from blood. The chain links TRBV13 to TRBJ2-3, with no clear D. The receptor comes from a human donor with alopecia areata. CDR3 DNA: TGTGCCAGCAGCCACTCGGATACGCAGTATTTT. Encoded protein: CASSHSDTQYF. The variable domain in full, completed from reference TRBV13 and TRBJ2-3, reads AAGVIQSPRHLIKEKRETATLKCYPIPRHDTVYWYQQGPGQDPQFLISFYEKMQSDKGSIPDRFSAQQFSDYHSELNMSSLELGDSALYFCASSHSDTQYFGPGTRLTVL.